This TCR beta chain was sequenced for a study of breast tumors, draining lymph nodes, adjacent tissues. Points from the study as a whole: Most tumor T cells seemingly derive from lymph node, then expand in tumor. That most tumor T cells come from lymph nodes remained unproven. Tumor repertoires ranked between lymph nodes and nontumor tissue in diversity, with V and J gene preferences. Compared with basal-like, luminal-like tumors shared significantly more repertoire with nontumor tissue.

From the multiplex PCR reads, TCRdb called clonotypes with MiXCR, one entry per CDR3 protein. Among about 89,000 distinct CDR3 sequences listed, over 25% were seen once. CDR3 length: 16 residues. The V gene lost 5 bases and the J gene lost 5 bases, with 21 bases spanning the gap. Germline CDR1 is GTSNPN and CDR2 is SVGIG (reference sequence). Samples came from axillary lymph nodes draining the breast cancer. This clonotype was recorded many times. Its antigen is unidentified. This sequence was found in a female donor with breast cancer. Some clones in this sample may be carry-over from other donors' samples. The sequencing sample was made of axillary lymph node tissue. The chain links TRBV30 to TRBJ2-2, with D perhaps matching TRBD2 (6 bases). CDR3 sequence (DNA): TGTGCCTGGGCATTTGGTTTGCGGGCGGGGACCGGGGAGCTGTTTTTT. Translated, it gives CAWAFGLRAGTGELFF.